Sequencing of this T cell receptor beta chain was carried out in a study of cytomegalovirus exposure and HLA in healthy donors. Study results and limitations: Later analysis demonstrated an association between a missense DCLRE1C variant and TCR beta V- and J-gene trimming. In a later analysis, HLA-associated beta chains showed higher expansion and lower generation probabilities than comparable chains. A later analysis by the authors found several of the most significant clusters apparently linked to common viral pathogens. The authors confirmed in vitro that a few CMV-associated chains were specific for CMV antigens.

Points on this clone: Its target is unknown. The junction and the germline gene differ at one end; a read error may be behind it.

The length of the CDR3 is 12 residues. Germline V CDR1 and CDR2: MGHDK, SYGVNS. The PCR made use of 60 Vbeta and 13 Jbeta primers. The method was immunoSEQ multiplex PCR; TCRdb's version includes in-frame clones alone and lacks a portion of them. The sample has more than 75,000 clones. Sequenced sample: PBMCs. The chain joins TRBV25-1 to TRBJ2-3; D unclear. The TCR comes from a man aged 50 or older in good health and CMV-seropositive. The CDR3: CASSLSGDAQYF. The CDR3 nucleotides read TGTGCCAGCAGCCTATCCGGAGATGCGCAGTATTTT.